The rows below give T cell receptor beta chains drawn from one sample of a study of shared clonotypes between healthy human individuals. Clones were read by immunoSEQ multiplex PCR, and TCRdb kept only the in-frame ones, dropping some. The top ten clones hold approximately 0.057% of a sample with hundreds of thousands of clones, 95% to 98% of them seen once. Sequenced input: naive CD4+ T cells sorted from blood. The source of these receptors is a woman aged 25 to 39 in good health. Each CDR3 is given with its conserved first and last residue. A D gene is named only where the DNA matches it firmly. The listing skips clone size in some rows; elsewhere it reads once, few, many or a size class.

TRBJ2-3 | TRBV11-2 | TRBD2 | . | CASSFAGADTQYF | TGTGCCAGCAGCTTTGCGGGAGCAGATACGCAGTATTTT
TRBJ1-1 | TRBV7-2 | . | . | CASSLSPGHVNTEAFF | TGTGCCAGCAGCTTATCGCCGGGACACGTAAACACTGAAGCTTTCTTT
TRBJ1-5 | TRBV6-6 | . | . | CASSWGQDQPQHF | TGTGCCAGCAGTTGGGGTCAAGATCAGCCCCAGCATTTT
TRBJ1-5 | TRBV6-6 | . | . | CASSPRGEEGNQPQHF | TGTGCCAGCAGTCCTAGGGGGGAGGAGGGCAATCAGCCCCAGCATTTT
TRBJ1-1 | TRBV7-2 | TRBD1 | . | CASSSKTGVAFF | TGTGCCAGCAGCTCGAAGACAGGGGTAGCTTTCTTT
TRBJ2-1 | TRBV9 | . | . | CASSGHAVLAYNEQFF | TGTGCCAGCAGCGGCCATGCTGTACTAGCCTACAATGAGCAGTTCTTC
TRBJ1-1 | TRBV18 | TRBD1 | . | CASSPGTGGRTEAFF | TGTGCCAGCTCACCCGGGACAGGGGGGAGGACTGAAGCTTTCTTT
TRBJ2-1 | TRBV4-2 | TRBD2 | . | CASSQLGLADNEQFF | TGTGCCAGCAGCCAATTAGGACTAGCGGACAATGAGCAGTTCTTC
TRBJ2-1 | TRBV29-1 | TRBD2 | . | CSGSKAGGGNNEQFF | TGCAGCGGATCTAAAGCGGGAGGGGGAAACAATGAGCAGTTCTTC
TRBJ2-7 | TRBV5-1 | . | once | CASSPFVTGDLSYEQYF | TGCGCCAGCAGCCCATTTGTTACAGGAGACCTTTCCTACGAGCAGTACTTC
TRBJ2-3 | TRBV5-5 | . | . | CASRYVRGGSTDTQYF | TGTGCCAGCAGATACGTAAGAGGGGGAAGCACAGATACGCAGTATTTT
TRBJ2-7 | TRBV28 | TRBD1 | . | CASSYLDRGAYEQYF | TGTGCCAGCAGTTATCTGGACAGGGGGGCCTACGAGCAGTACTTC
TRBJ2-2 | TRBV12-5 | . | . | CASGSSPGAGELFF | TGTGCTAGTGGTTCATCCCCAGGGGCTGGGGAGCTGTTTTTT
TRBJ1-4 | TRBV7-6 | . | once | CASSLAPPTTNEKLFF | TGTGCCAGCAGCTTAGCGCCGCCCACAACTAATGAAAAACTGTTTTTT
TRBJ2-7 | TRBV10-1 | . | . | CASRGTHVNFYEQYF | TGCGCCAGCAGGGGGACGCATGTGAATTTCTACGAGCAGTACTTC
TRBJ2-4 | TRBV19 | . | . | CASSPRQYIQYF | TGTGCCAGTAGCCCCCGACAGTACATTCAGTACTTC
TRBJ2-1 | TRBV7-9 | TRBD2 | . | CASSLGLAEYNEQFF | TGTGCCAGCAGCCTCGGCCTAGCGGAGTACAATGAGCAGTTCTTC
TRBJ2-2 | TRBV2 | . | . | CASSETGVLNTGELFF | TGTGCCAGCAGTGAAACCGGGGTCCTGAACACCGGGGAGCTGTTTTTT
TRBJ1-5 | TRBV5-4 | . | . | CASGIYGRTDQPQHF | TGTGCCAGCGGCATCTACGGGAGAACGGATCAGCCCCAGCATTTT
TRBJ2-7 | TRBV27 | TRBD2 | . | CASSLYKTGTSGVLREQYF | TGTGCCAGCAGTTTGTATAAAACCGGGACTAGCGGTGTATTGAGAGAGCAGTACTTC
TRBJ2-2 | TRBV2 | . | . | CASSPKNTGELFF | TGTGCCAGCAGTCCGAAGAACACCGGGGAGCTGTTTTTT
TRBJ1-3 | TRBV9 | . | . | CASSVPPGNTIYF | TGTGCCAGCAGCGTCCCCCCTGGAAACACCATATATTTT
TRBJ1-2 | TRBV28 | . | . | CASSLGSGYTF | TGTGCCAGCAGTTTGGGATCTGGCTACACCTTC
TRBJ1-4 | TRBV28 | . | . | CASSPRDGEKLFF | TGTGCCAGCAGTCCCCGGGACGGTGAAAAACTGTTTTTT
TRBJ2-5 | TRBV18 | . | . | CASSPGSSGTQYF | TGTGCCAGCTCACCCGGGAGCTCAGGGACCCAGTACTTC
TRBJ2-1 | TRBV7-9 | . | . | CASSSLGSSYNEQFF | TGTGCCAGCAGCTCTCTAGGGAGCTCCTACAATGAGCAGTTCTTC
TRBJ2-7 | TRBV28 | . | . | CASGAGPTYEQYF | TGTGCCAGCGGAGCTGGACCCACCTACGAGCAGTACTTC
TRBJ2-1 | TRBV27 | . | . | CASSLQNPGVGEQFF | TGTGCCAGCAGCCTGCAGAATCCTGGGGTAGGGGAGCAGTTCTTC
TRBJ1-2 | TRBV7-9 | . | . | CASSLAGGGQGYTF | TGTGCCAGCAGCTTAGCGGGTGGTGGTCAAGGCTACACCTTC